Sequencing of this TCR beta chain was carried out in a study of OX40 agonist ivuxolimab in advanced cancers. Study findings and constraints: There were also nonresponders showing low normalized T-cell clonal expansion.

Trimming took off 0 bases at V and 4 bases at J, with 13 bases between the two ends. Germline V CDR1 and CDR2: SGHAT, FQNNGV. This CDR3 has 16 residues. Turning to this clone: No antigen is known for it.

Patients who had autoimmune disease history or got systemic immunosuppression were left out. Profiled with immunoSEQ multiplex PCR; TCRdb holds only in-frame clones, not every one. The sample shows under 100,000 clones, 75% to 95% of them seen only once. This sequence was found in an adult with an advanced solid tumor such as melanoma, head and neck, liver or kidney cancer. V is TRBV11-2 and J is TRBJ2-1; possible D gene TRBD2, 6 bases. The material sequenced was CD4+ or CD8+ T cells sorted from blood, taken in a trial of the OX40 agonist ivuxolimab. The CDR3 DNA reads TGTGCCAGCAGCTTAGATAGTAGCGGCCCTTACAATGAGCAGTTCTTC. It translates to CASSLDSSGPYNEQFF. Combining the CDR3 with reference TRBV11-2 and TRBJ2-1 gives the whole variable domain EAGVAQSPRYKIIEKRQSVAFWCNPISGHATLYWYQQILGQGPKLLIQFQNNGVVDDSQLPKDRFSAERLKGVDSTLKIQPAKLEDSAVYLCASSLDSSGPYNEQFFGPGTRLTVL.